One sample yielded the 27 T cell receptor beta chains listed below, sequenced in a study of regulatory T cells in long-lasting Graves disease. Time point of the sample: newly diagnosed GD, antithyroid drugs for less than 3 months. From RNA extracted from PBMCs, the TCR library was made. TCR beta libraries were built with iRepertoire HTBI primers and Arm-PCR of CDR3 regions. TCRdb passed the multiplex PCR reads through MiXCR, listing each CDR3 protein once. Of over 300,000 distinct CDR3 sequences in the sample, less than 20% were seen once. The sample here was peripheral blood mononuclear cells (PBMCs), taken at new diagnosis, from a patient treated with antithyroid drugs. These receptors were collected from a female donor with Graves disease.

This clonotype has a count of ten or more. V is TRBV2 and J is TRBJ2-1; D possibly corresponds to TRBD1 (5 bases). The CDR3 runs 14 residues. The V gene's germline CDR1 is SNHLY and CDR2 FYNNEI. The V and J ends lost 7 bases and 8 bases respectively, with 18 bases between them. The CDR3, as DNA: TGTGCCAGCAATCGGTTGGCTCAGGGTTATGAGCAGTTCTTC. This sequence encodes CASNRLAQGYEQFF.

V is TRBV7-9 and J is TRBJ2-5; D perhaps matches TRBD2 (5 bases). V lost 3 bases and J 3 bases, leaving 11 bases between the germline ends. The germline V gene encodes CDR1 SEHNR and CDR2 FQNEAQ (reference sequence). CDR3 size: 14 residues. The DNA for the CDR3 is TGTGCCAGCAGCTTTCTAGCCCAGGAAGAGACCCAGTACTTC. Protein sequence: CASSFLAQEETQYF. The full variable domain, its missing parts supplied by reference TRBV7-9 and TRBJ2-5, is DTGVSQNPRHKITKRGQNVTFRCDPISEHNRLYWYRQTLGQGPEFLTYFQNEAQLEKSRLLSDRFSAERPKGSFSTLEIQRTEQGDSAMYLCASSFLAQEETQYFGPGTRLLVL.

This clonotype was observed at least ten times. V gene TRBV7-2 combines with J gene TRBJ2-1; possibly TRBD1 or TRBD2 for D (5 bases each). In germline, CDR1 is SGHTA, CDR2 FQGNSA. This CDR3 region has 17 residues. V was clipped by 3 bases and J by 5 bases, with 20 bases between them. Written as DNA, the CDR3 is TGTGCCAGCAGCTTCACTCGAGGGGCCGGCGCGGACAATGAGCAGTTCTTC. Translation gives CASSFTRGAGADNEQFF.

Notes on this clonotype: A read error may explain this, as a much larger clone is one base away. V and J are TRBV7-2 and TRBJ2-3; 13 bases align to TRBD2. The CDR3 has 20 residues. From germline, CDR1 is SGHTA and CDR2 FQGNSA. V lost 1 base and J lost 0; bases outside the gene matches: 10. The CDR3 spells CASSLVTSGGVPYSTDTQYF. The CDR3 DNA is TGTGCCAGCAGCTTAGTTACTAGCGGGGGGGTCCCCTATAGCACAGATACGCAGTATTTT.

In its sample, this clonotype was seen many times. CDR3 DNA sequence: TGCGCCAGCAGGGCGGAGGGCGAGCAGTTCTTC. Translation: CASRAEGEQFF. The rearrangement links TRBV5-1 to TRBJ2-1; possible D gene TRBD2, 6 bases. Germline V gene data show CDR1 as SGHRS and CDR2 as YFSETQ. V was cut by 5 bases and J by 10 bases, with 10 bases left in between. The CDR3 totals 11 residues.

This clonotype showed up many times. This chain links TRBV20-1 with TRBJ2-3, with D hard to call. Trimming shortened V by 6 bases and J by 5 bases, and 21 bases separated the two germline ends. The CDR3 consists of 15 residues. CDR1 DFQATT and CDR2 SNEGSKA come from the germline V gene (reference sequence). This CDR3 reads CSAPRGTPPGDTQYF. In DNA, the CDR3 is TGCAGTGCGCCCAGAGGCACTCCCCCGGGAGATACGCAGTATTTT.

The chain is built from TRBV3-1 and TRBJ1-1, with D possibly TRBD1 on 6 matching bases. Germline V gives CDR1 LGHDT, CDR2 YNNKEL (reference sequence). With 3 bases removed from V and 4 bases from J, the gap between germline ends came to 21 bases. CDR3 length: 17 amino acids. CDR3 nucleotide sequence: TGTGCCAGCAGCCAGACCCCAGGCGGGGGCGCGGGCACTGAAGCTTTCTTT. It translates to CASSQTPGGGAGTEAFF.

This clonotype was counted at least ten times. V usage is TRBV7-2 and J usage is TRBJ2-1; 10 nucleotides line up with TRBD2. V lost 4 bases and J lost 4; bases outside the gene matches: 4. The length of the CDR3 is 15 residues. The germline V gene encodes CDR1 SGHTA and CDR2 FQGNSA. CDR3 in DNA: TGTGCCAGCAGCTCCACGGGACTAGCGTACAATGAGCAGTTCTTC. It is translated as CASSSTGLAYNEQFF.

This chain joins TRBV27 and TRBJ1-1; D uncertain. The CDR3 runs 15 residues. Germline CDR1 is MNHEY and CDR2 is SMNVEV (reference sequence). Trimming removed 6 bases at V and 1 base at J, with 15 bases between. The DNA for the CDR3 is TGTGCCAGCAGATTGGGGAGCGCGGGGAACACTGAAGCTTTCTTT. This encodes CASRLGSAGNTEAFF.

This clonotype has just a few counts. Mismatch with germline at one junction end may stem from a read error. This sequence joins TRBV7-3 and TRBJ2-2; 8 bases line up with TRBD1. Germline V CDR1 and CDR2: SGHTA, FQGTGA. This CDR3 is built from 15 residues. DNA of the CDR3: TGTGCCAGCAGCATCAGGGGGCCCGACACCGGGGGGCTGTTTTTT. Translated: CASSIRGPDTGGLFF. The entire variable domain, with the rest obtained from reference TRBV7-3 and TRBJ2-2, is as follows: GAGVSQTPSNKVTEKGKYVELRCDPISGHTALYWYRQSLGQGPEFLIYFQGTGAADDSGLPNDRFFAVRPEGSVSTLKIQRTERGDSAVYLCASSIRGPDTGGLFFGEGSRLTVL.

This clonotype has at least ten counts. In DNA form, the CDR3 reads TGTGCCAGCTCAGATCCAGGGGGCACTGAAGCTTTCTTT. This codes for CASSDPGGTEAFF. The rearrangement joins TRBV18 to TRBJ1-1; 7 positions match TRBD1. This CDR3 has 13 amino acids. V lost 5 bases and J lost 4; bases outside the gene matches: 4. Germline CDR1 reads KGHSH; CDR2 reads LQKENI.

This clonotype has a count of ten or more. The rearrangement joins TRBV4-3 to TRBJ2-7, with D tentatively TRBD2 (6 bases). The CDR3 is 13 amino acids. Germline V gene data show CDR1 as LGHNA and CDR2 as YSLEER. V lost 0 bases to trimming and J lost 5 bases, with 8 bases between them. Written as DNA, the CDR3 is TGCGCCAGCAGCCAAGATACTAGCCACGAGCAGTACTTC. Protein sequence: CASSQDTSHEQYF.

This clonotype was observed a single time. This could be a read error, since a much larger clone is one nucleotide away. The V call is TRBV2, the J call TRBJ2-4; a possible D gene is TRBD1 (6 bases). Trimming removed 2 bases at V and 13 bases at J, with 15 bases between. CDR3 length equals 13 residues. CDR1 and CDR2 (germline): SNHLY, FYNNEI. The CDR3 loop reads CASSEIGGNEQYF. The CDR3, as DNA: TGTGCCAGCAGTGAAATTGGGGGCAATGAGCAGTACTTC.

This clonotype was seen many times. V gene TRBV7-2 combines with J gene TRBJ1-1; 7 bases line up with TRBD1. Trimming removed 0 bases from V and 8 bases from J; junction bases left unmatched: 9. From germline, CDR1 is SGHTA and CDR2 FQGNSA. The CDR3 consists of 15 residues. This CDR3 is CASSLAGQLEGEAFF. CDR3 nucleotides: TGTGCCAGCAGCTTAGCGGGACAGCTCGAAGGGGAAGCTTTCTTT.

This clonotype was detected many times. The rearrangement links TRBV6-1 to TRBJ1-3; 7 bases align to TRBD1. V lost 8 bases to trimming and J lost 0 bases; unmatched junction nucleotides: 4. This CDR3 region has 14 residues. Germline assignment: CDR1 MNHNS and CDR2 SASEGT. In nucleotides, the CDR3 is TGTGCCAGCGGGGGACAGATCTCTGGAAACACCATATATTTT. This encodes CASGGQISGNTIYF.

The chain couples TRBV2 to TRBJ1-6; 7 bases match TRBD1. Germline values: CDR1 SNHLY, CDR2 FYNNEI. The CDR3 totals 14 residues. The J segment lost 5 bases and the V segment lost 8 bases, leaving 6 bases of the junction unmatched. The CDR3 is CASGGQVDNSPLHF. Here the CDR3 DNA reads TGTGCCAGCGGCGGACAGGTCGATAATTCACCCCTCCACTTT. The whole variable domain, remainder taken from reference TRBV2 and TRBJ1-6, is EPEVTQTPSHQVTQMGQEVILRCVPISNHLYFYWYRQILGQKVEFLVSFYNNEISEKSEIFDDQFSVERPDGSNFTLKIRSTKLEDSAMYFCASGGQVDNSPLHFGNGTRLTVT.

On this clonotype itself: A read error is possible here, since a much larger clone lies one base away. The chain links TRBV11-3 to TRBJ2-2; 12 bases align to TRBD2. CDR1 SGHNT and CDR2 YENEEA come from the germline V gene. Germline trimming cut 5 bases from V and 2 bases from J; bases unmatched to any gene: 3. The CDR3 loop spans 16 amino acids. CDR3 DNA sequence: TGTGCCAGCAGCACGGGACTAGCGGGTAACACCGGGGAGCTGTTTTTT. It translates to CASSTGLAGNTGELFF.

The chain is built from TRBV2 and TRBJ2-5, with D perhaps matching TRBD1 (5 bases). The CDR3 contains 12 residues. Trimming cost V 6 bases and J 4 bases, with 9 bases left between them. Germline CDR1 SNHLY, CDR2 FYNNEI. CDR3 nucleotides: TGTGCCAGCAGCGGACAATCAGAGACCCAGTACTTC. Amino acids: CASSGQSETQYF.

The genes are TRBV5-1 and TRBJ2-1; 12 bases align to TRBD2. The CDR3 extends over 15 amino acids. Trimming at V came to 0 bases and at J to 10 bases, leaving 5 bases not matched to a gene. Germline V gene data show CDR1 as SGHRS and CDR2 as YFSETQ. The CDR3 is CASSLVLAGGQEQFF. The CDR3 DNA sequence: TGCGCCAGCAGCTTGGTACTAGCGGGAGGTCAGGAGCAGTTCTTC.

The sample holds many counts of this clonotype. The CDR3 spells CASSYSGSSNQPQHF. The DNA for the CDR3 is TGTGCCAGCAGTTACTCAGGCAGTTCCAATCAGCCCCAGCATTTT. V and J are TRBV6-5 and TRBJ1-5; D is unclear. This CDR3 spans 15 amino acids. Germline-derived CDR1 and CDR2 are MNHEY and SVGAGI. Trimming removed 0 bases at V and 3 bases at J, with 9 bases between.

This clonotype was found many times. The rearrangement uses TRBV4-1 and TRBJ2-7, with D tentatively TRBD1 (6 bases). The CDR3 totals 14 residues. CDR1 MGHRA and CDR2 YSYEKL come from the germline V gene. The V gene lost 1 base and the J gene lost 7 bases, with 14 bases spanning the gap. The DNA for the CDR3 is TGCGCCAGCAGCCAAGTCGGCCAGGGGTGGGAGCAGTACTTC. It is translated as CASSQVGQGWEQYF.

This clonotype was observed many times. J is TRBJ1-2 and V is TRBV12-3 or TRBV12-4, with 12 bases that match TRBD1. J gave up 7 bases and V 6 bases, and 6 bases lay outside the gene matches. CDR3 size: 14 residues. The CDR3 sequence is CASRTGTGGFGYTF. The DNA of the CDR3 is TGTGCCAGCAGAACCGGGACAGGGGGCTTTGGCTACACCTTC.

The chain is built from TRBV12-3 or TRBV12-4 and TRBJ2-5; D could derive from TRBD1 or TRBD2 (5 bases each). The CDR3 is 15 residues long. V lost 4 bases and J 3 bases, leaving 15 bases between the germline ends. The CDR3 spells CASSYSGTSKETQYF. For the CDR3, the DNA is TGTGCCAGCAGTTACTCCGGGACGTCGAAAGAGACCCAGTACTTC.

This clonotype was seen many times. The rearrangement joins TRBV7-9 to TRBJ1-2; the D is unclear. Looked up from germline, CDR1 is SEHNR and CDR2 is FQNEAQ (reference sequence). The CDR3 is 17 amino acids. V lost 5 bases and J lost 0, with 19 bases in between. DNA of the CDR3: TGTGCCAGCAGCGTCCGCCCAGCGGAGAGCACTAACTATGGCTACACCTTC. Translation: CASSVRPAESTNYGYTF.

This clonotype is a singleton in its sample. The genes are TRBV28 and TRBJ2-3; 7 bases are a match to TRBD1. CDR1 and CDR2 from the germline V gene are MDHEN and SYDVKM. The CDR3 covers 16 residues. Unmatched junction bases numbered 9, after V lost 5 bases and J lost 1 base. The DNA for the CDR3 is TGTGCCAGCAGTACATGGACAGGTCCTCGCACAGATACGCAGTATTTT. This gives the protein CASSTWTGPRTDTQYF.

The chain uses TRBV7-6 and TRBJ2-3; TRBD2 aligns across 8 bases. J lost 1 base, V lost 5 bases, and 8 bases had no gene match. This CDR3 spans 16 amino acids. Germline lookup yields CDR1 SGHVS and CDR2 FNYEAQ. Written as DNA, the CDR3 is TGTGCCAGCAGCAGTATAGCGGGAAAGGGCACAGATACGCAGTATTTT. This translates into CASSSIAGKGTDTQYF.

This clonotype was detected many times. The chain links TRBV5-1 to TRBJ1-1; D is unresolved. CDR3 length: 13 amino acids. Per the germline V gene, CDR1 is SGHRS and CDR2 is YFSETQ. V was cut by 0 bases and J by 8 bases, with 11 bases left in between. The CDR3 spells CASSLVGDAEAFF. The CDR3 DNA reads TGCGCCAGCAGCTTGGTGGGTGACGCAGAAGCTTTCTTT.